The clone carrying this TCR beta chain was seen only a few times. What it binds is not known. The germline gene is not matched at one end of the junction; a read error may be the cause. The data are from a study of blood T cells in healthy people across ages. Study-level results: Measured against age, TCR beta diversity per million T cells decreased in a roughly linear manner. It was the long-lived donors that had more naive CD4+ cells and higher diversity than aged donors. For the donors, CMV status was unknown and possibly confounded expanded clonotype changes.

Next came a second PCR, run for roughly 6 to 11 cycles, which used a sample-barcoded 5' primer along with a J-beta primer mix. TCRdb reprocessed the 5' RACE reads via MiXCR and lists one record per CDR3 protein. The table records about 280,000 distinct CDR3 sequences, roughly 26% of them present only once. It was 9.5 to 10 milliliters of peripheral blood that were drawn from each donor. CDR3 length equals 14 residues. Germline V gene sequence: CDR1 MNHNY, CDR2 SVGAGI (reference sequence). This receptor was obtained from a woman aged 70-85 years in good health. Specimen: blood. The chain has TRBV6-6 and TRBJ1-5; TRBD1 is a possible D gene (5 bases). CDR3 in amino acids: CANSTTTAYQPQHF. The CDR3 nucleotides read TGTGCCAACAGTACTACGACAGCTTATCAGCCCCAGCATTTT.